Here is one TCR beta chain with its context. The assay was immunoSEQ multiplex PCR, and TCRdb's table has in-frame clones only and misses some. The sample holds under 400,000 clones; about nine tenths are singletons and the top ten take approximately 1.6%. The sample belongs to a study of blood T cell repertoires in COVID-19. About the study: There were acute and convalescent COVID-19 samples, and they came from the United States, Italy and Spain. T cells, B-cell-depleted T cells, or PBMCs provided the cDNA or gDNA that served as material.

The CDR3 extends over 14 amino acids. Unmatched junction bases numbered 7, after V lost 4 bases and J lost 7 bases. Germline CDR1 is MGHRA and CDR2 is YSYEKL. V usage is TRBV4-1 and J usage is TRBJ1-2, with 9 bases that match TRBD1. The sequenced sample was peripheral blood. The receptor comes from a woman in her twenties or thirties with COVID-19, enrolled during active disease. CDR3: CASSPDRGLGGYTF. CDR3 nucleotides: TGCGCCAGCAGCCCCGACAGGGGGTTAGGTGGCTACACCTTC.